These 6 T cell receptor beta chains came from one sample sequenced in a study of blood T cell repertoires in COVID-19. The table came from immunoSEQ multiplex PCR; TCRdb's copy has only in-frame clones and leaves some out. This sample carries roughly 180,000 clones, 75% to 85% of them seen once, and the ten largest clones take 7% to 10%. The sequenced sample was peripheral blood. The source is a woman aged 60-75 years with COVID-19, enrolled during active disease.

J is TRBJ2-6 and V is TRBV19, with 7 bases that match TRBD1. V lost 5 bases and J lost 2; bases outside the gene matches: 3. The CDR3 extends over 15 amino acids. Germline CDR1 LNHDA, CDR2 SQIVND (reference sequence). The CDR3 here is CASSFTGAGANVLTF. As DNA, the CDR3 is TGTGCCAGTAGTTTTACAGGGGCTGGGGCCAACGTCCTGACTTTC.

This clone was observed a handful of times. The rearrangement joins TRBV7-2 to TRBJ2-3; D not resolved. The CDR3 covers 16 residues. The germline V gene has CDR1 SGHTA and CDR2 FQGNSA. V gave up 3 bases and J gave up 0 bases, with 13 bases separating them. CDR3 DNA: TGTGCCAGCAGCTTTCGCCGAGCGTCTAGCACAGATACGCAGTATTTT. Amino acids: CASSFRRASSTDTQYF.

J is TRBJ1-1 and V is TRBV19; 7 nucleotides agree with TRBD1. Trimming at V came to 4 bases and at J to 3 bases, leaving 5 bases not matched to a gene. The CDR3 consists of 14 residues. Germline values: CDR1 LNHDA, CDR2 SQIVND (reference sequence). CDR3: CASSRGGLDTEAFF. Written as DNA, the CDR3 is TGTGCCAGTAGTAGAGGGGGCCTGGACACTGAAGCTTTCTTT.

The V gene is TRBV7-9, the J gene TRBJ2-1; 8 bases map to TRBD1. Germline V CDR1 and CDR2: SEHNR, FQNEAQ (reference sequence). Germline trimming cut 7 bases from V and 3 bases from J; bases unmatched to any gene: 2. This CDR3 has 13 amino acids. CDR3 nucleotides: TGTGCCAGCAAACAGGGGGTCTACAATGAGCAGTTCTTC. Residues: CASKQGVYNEQFF.

This chain links TRBV10-3 with TRBJ2-2, with TRBD2 as a possible D gene (6 bases). Germline CDR1 reads ENHRY; CDR2 reads SYGVKD. Trimming left V 6 bases short and J 4 bases short, with 21 bases between. This CDR3 has 17 residues. This CDR3 reads CAISLISPLEGTGELFF. CDR3 sequence (DNA): TGTGCCATCAGCCTAATCTCTCCTCTGGAGGGCACCGGGGAGCTGTTTTTT.

This rearrangement joins TRBV28 to TRBJ2-3; 15 positions agree with TRBD2. Germline V CDR1 and CDR2: MDHEN, SYDVKM. There are 18 residues in the CDR3. The trim removed 4 bases at V and 4 bases at J, leaving 9 bases unmatched. This CDR3 is CASSSPGLAGGGSDTQYF. In DNA form, the CDR3 reads TGTGCCAGCAGTTCTCCGGGACTAGCGGGAGGAGGTTCAGATACGCAGTATTTT. The full variable domain, with the rest looked up from reference TRBV28 and TRBJ2-3, is DVKVTQSSRYLVKRTGEKVFLECVQDMDHENMFWYRQDPGLGLRLIYFSYDVKMKEKGDIPEGYSVSREKKERFSLILESASTNQTSMYLCASSSPGLAGGGSDTQYFGPGTRLTVL.